This paragraph covers one T cell receptor (beta chain) sequence. Trimming cost V 1 base and J 9 bases, with 10 bases left between them. The CDR3 extends over 13 amino acids. Germline values: CDR1 SGHAT, CDR2 FQNNGV. The record originates from a study of blood T cell repertoires in COVID-19. The assay was immunoSEQ multiplex PCR, and TCRdb's table has in-frame clones only and misses some. The sample lists about 360,000 clones, around 87% occurring once. The chain recombines TRBV11-2 with TRBJ2-1; no definite D call. The sequenced sample consisted of PBMCs or T cells enriched from blood (not recorded which). This sequence originates from a man aged 40-49 years in a cohort exposed to, infected with or recovered from COVID-19 (not recorded which). The CDR3 DNA reads TGTGCCAGCAGCTTAGCCCGCGATGGTGAGCAGTTCTTC. Its translation: CASSLARDGEQFF. Full variable domain (remainder filled in from reference TRBV11-2 and TRBJ2-1): EAGVAQSPRYKIIEKRQSVAFWCNPISGHATLYWYQQILGQGPKLLIQFQNNGVVDDSQLPKDRFSAERLKGVDSTLKIQPAKLEDSAVYLCASSLARDGEQFFGPGTRLTVL.